Below are 30 T cell receptor beta chains sequenced from a single sample in a study of T cells in Graves' hyperthyroidism and ophthalmopathy. RNA transcripts gave rise to amplified TCR beta CDR3 regions. During a first-round RT-PCR of the TCR CDR3, the HTBI primer set was used. TCRdb independently ran MiXCR on the multiplex PCR reads; one entry per CDR3 protein. The sample has fewer than 400,000 distinct CDR3 sequences; approximately 16% are singletons. Sequencing was carried out using blood. These receptors all come from a man aged 25 to 40 with Graves' hyperthyroidism.

This clonotype was counted many times. The chain joins TRBV20-1 to TRBJ1-2; 8 bases agree with TRBD1. CDR3 size: 15 residues. V shed 0 bases and J 3 bases; nucleotides not matched to a gene: 6. Germline CDR1 DFQATT, CDR2 SNEGSKA (reference sequence). CDR3 protein: CSARDQGASYYGYTF. Written as DNA, the CDR3 is TGCAGTGCTAGAGACCAGGGGGCTTCCTACTATGGCTACACCTTC.

This clonotype was found many times. V is TRBV30 and J is TRBJ2-1; no reliable D call. V dropped 2 bases and J dropped 0 bases, with 5 bases sitting between them. Germline lookup yields CDR1 GTSNPN and CDR2 SVGIG (reference sequence). The CDR3 length is 13 residues. Here the CDR3 reads CAWSLNSYNEQFF. The CDR3 DNA is TGTGCCTGGAGTTTGAACTCCTACAATGAGCAGTTCTTC.

This chain uses TRBV5-1 with TRBJ1-1; no reliable D call. The CDR3 runs 13 residues. The germline gives CDR1 SGHRS, CDR2 YFSETQ. Trimming shortened V by 1 base and J by 4 bases, and 8 bases separated the two germline ends. CDR3 protein: CASSLLQTTEAFF. The CDR3 nucleotides are TGCGCCAGCAGCTTGTTACAGACCACTGAAGCTTTCTTT.

This clonotype has a count of ten or more. The rearrangement links TRBV20-1 to TRBJ2-1, with 9 bases fitting TRBD2. V lost 3 bases, J lost 5 bases, and 2 bases stayed unmatched. From germline, CDR1 is DFQATT and CDR2 SNEGSKA (reference sequence). The CDR3 loop spans 13 amino acids. CDR3 DNA: TGCAGTGCTAGGAGCGGGAGGCACAATGAGCAGTTCTTC. This encodes CSARSGRHNEQFF.

The rearrangement joins TRBV10-2 to TRBJ1-4; D is ambiguous. Germline CDR1 WSHSY, CDR2 SAAADI. V lost 5 bases and J lost 12, with 19 bases in between. The CDR3 totals 14 residues. The CDR3 here is CASSPTWTRTELFF. CDR3 in DNA: TGCGCCAGCAGTCCCACCTGGACCCGGACCGAACTGTTTTTT.

A word on this clonotype: A much larger clone lies one base from this, so it may be a read error. V is TRBV5-1 and J is TRBJ2-7, with a tentative D call TRBD2 (7 bases). CDR3 length equals 14 residues. Trimming cost V 7 bases and J 2 bases, with 16 bases left between them. Per germline, CDR1 SGHRS and CDR2 YFSETQ. CDR3 loop: CASGRGARAYEQYF. CDR3 in DNA: TGCGCCAGCGGCCGGGGGGCAAGGGCCTACGAGCAGTACTTC.

There are many counts of this clonotype. This chain uses TRBV5-1 with TRBJ2-7; 7 bases agree with TRBD1. J was trimmed by 6 bases and V by 4 bases; bases with no gene match: 4. Germline values: CDR1 SGHRS, CDR2 YFSETQ. This CDR3 contains 12 residues. The DNA of the CDR3 is TGCGCCAGCAGCACCGGGACAGCCGAGCAGTACTTC. It specifies CASSTGTAEQYF.

The rearrangement uses TRBV5-1 and TRBJ2-4; D is unclear. Germline-derived CDR1 and CDR2 are SGHRS and YFSETQ. V was shortened by 4 bases and J by 0 bases, with 14 bases between the two germline ends. The CDR3 runs 16 residues. The CDR3 DNA is TGCGCCAGCAGCCTCGTCGGGTCGGGAGCCAAAAACATTCAGTACTTC. The encoded protein is CASSLVGSGAKNIQYF. Full variable domain (missing parts from reference TRBV5-1 and TRBJ2-4): KAGVTQTPRYLIKTRGQQVTLSCSPISGHRSVSWYQQTPGQGLQFLFEYFSETQRNKGNFPGRFSGRQFSNSRSEMNVSTLELGDSALYLCASSLVGSGAKNIQYFGAGTRLSVL.

At least ten counts were recorded for this clonotype. This chain links TRBV3-1 with TRBJ1-1; 9 nucleotides line up with TRBD1. Germline V CDR1 and CDR2: LGHDT, YNNKEL (reference sequence). This CDR3 spans 15 amino acids. The V gene end was trimmed by 3 bases and the J gene end by 5 bases; junction bases not matched to a gene: 7. CDR3 DNA: TGTGCCAGCAGCCACGGGGACAGGGTTAAAACTGAAGCTTTCTTT. Residues: CASSHGDRVKTEAFF. The variable domain in full, with the rest retrieved from reference TRBV3-1 and TRBJ1-1, is DTAVSQTPKYLVTQMGNDKSIKCEQNLGHDTMYWYKQDSKKFLKIMFSYNNKELIINETVPNRFSPKSPDKAHLNLHINSLELGDSAVYFCASSHGDRVKTEAFFGQGTRLTVV.

The sample holds a few counts of this clonotype. The V gene is TRBV3-1, the J gene TRBJ2-2; D unclear. Germline CDR1 LGHDT, CDR2 YNNKEL (reference sequence). Trimming shortened V by 1 base and J by 7 bases, and 7 bases separated the two germline ends. CDR3 size: 13 residues. CDR3 sequence (DNA): TGTGCCAGCAGCCAAGTGATTGGCGGGGAGCTGTTTTTT. It encodes CASSQVIGGELFF.

This clonotype was recorded a few times. Sequence at one end of the junction differs from germline and may be a read error. The CDR3 sequence: CVSTLWDRDYEQYF. CDR3 DNA sequence: TGTGTCAGCACCCTGTGGGACAGAGACTACGAGCAGTACTTC. The chain carries TRBV28 and TRBJ2-7; 7 bases fit TRBD1. The CDR3 runs to 14 residues. Germline CDR1 and CDR2: MDHEN and SYDVKM.

V and J are TRBV5-1 and TRBJ1-3, with D tentatively TRBD1 (5 bases). The CDR3 runs to 13 residues. Between the trimmed V and J ends, which lost 7 bases and 2 bases, there was a span of 10 bases. The germline gives CDR1 SGHRS, CDR2 YFSETQ. Here the CDR3 DNA reads TGCGCCAGCGGATCGGGGGCTGGAAACACCATATATTTT. Translating gives CASGSGAGNTIYF.

This clonotype has at least ten counts. V usage is TRBV2 and J usage is TRBJ2-7; D is ambiguous. The CDR3 loop spans 14 amino acids. Germline loops: CDR1 SNHLY, CDR2 FYNNEI. V lost 2 bases, J lost 5 bases, and 13 bases lay in between. The CDR3, as DNA: TGTGCCAGCAGTGAACGAGGATTACTACACGAGCAGTACTTC. Amino acids: CASSERGLLHEQYF.

Many counts were recorded for this clonotype. This chain uses TRBV12-3 or TRBV12-4 with TRBJ2-1; D remains unclear. V was shortened by 4 bases and J by 3 bases, with 7 bases between the two germline ends. The CDR3 is made up of 13 amino acids. The CDR3, as DNA: TGTGCCAGCAGTTCCGATGACTACAATGAGCAGTTCTTC. Protein product: CASSSDDYNEQFF.

This clonotype was recorded a few times. The V gene is TRBV29-1, the J gene TRBJ2-1; 12 bases match TRBD2. CDR1 SQVTM and CDR2 ANQGSEA come from the germline V gene. The CDR3 is made up of 13 amino acids. J gave up 10 bases and V 7 bases, and 8 bases lay outside the gene matches. The CDR3 loop reads CSGLAGGPGEQFF. Here the CDR3 DNA reads TGCAGCGGGCTAGCGGGAGGGCCGGGCGAGCAGTTCTTC.

This clonotype has only a few counts. The CDR3 DNA is TGTGCCATCACCCGGGGGGGGTCGACCCACGAGCAGTACTTC. Translated: CAITRGGSTHEQYF. The V call is TRBV10-3, the J call TRBJ2-7; 8 bases agree with TRBD2. CDR3 length: 14 residues. From germline, CDR1 is ENHRY and CDR2 SYGVKD. J gave up 5 bases and V 7 bases, and 10 bases lay outside the gene matches.

V usage is TRBV2 and J usage is TRBJ1-1; D is uncertain. V dropped 6 bases and J dropped 2 bases, with 7 bases sitting between them. This CDR3 spans 12 amino acids. CDR1 is SNHLY and CDR2 is FYNNEI in the germline V gene. In DNA, the CDR3 is TGTGCCAGCAGAGAGGTCAACACTGAAGCTTTCTTT. Translated, it gives CASREVNTEAFF.

This clonotype turned up a few times. The genes are TRBV5-1 and TRBJ1-4; D is possibly TRBD1 (6 bases). The V end lost 7 bases, the J end lost 11 bases, and 15 bases lay between the germline ends. The CDR3 covers 12 residues. Looked up from germline, CDR1 is SGHRS and CDR2 is YFSETQ. CDR3 amino acids: CASLGGNGKLFF. CDR3 in DNA: TGCGCCAGCTTGGGGGGCAACGGGAAACTGTTTTTT.

This chain connects TRBV5-5 to TRBJ2-1; no reliable D call. The CDR3 runs to 13 residues. V dropped 0 bases and J dropped 8 bases, with 9 bases sitting between them. The germline V gene has CDR1 SGHKS and CDR2 YYEKEE (reference sequence). Written as DNA, the CDR3 is TGTGCCAGCAGCTTGGATGGGGTCGATGAGCAGTTCTTC. This translates into CASSLDGVDEQFF.

This clonotype was seen at least ten times. V usage is TRBV30 and J usage is TRBJ2-5, with unresolved D. V was pared by 3 bases and J by 5 bases, with 13 bases between. The germline V gene encodes CDR1 GTSNPN and CDR2 SVGIG (reference sequence). The CDR3 loop spans 13 amino acids. In DNA, the CDR3 is TGTGCCTGGAGCACGAACTTGGCGGAGACCCAGTACTTC. Translation gives CAWSTNLAETQYF.

Only a few counts were recorded for this clonotype. V gene TRBV15 combines with J gene TRBJ1-1; TRBD1 agrees at 7 bases. Germline V CDR1 and CDR2: LNHNV, YYDKDF (reference sequence). CDR3 length: 14 amino acids. The V gene end was trimmed by 1 base and the J gene end by 4 bases; junction bases not matched to a gene: 3. The CDR3 DNA reads TGTGCCACCAGCAGAGGGGGGACAGCCACTGAAGCTTTCTTT. Its translation is CATSRGGTATEAFF.

This clonotype was seen a few times. J is TRBJ1-5 and V is TRBV24-1; unclear D gene. Trimming took off 4 bases at V and 4 bases at J, with 10 bases between the two ends. This CDR3 region has 14 residues. Germline V gives CDR1 KGHDR, CDR2 SFDVKD. The CDR3 sequence: CATSDPRRNQPQHF. CDR3 DNA: TGTGCCACCAGTGACCCCCGCCGGAATCAGCCCCAGCATTTT.

The table lists this clonotype with many counts. V usage is TRBV7-9 and J usage is TRBJ1-5, with D unresolved. The ends were cut back, 1 base at V and 3 bases at J, with 1 base in the middle. Germline CDR1 reads SEHNR; CDR2 reads FQNEAQ (reference sequence). CDR3 length: 12 residues. The CDR3 sequence is CASSLDNQPQHF. The CDR3 nucleotides read TGTGCCAGCAGCTTAGACAATCAGCCCCAGCATTTT.

The genes are TRBV20-1 and TRBJ2-1; 15 bases align to TRBD2. CDR1 DFQATT and CDR2 SNEGSKA come from the germline V gene (reference sequence). V trimming: 3 bases; J trimming: 7 bases; junction bases outside the gene matches: 10. This CDR3 contains 17 residues. CDR3 DNA: TGCAGTGCTAGGGCTGGACTAGCGGGAGGGCCAAGGAATGAGCAGTTCTTC. The encoded protein is CSARAGLAGGPRNEQFF.

The chain links TRBV7-9 to TRBJ2-7; either TRBD1 or TRBD2 may supply D (5 bases each). The CDR3 is 15 residues long. Germline CDR1 and CDR2: SEHNR and FQNEAQ (reference sequence). The V gene lost 5 bases and the J gene lost 10 bases, with 24 bases spanning the gap. CDR3 DNA: TGTGCCAGCAGCGGCCCTTGGGGGTCGAGTAGGAGACAGTACTTC. It encodes CASSGPWGSSRRQYF. Full variable domain (rest looked up from reference TRBV7-9 and TRBJ2-7): DTGVSQNPRHKITKRGQNVTFRCDPISEHNRLYWYRQTLGQGPEFLTYFQNEAQLEKSRLLSDRFSAERPKGSFSTLEIQRTEQGDSAMYLCASSGPWGSSRRQYFGPGTRLTVT.

This clonotype was observed many times. The genes are TRBV18 and TRBJ2-1; 9 bases are shared with TRBD1. This CDR3 has 12 residues. Germline CDR1 is KGHSH and CDR2 is LQKENI. Germline trimming cut 2 bases from V and 15 bases from J; bases unmatched to any gene: 5. The DNA for the CDR3 is TGTGCCAGCTCACCAACGGGACAGGGTCTGTTCTTC. This sequence encodes CASSPTGQGLFF.

This clonotype came up many times. The chain uses TRBV20-1 and TRBJ2-3, with TRBD2 matching over 8 bases. The CDR3 consists of 16 residues. With 6 bases clipped from V and 5 bases from J, the junction kept 16 bases outside the gene matches. CDR1 and CDR2 from the germline V gene are DFQATT and SNEGSKA (reference sequence). The CDR3 DNA reads TGCAGTGCCACCTCCCAGACTAGCGTCCGAGGAGATACGCAGTATTTT. This translates into CSATSQTSVRGDTQYF.

In its sample, this clonotype was seen many times. V usage is TRBV2 and J usage is TRBJ2-2, with 10 bases identical to TRBD2. V shed 6 bases and J 7 bases; nucleotides not matched to a gene: 8. The CDR3 is 15 residues long. Per the germline V gene, CDR1 is SNHLY and CDR2 is FYNNEI. In DNA, the CDR3 is TGTGCCAGCAGCTTGACTAGCGGGCGCCTCGGGGAGCTGTTTTTT. Translating it yields CASSLTSGRLGELFF.

The chain links TRBV4-1 to TRBJ2-2; D unresolved. Trimming stripped 1 base from V and 2 bases from J, with 5 bases between. From germline, CDR1 is MGHRA and CDR2 YSYEKL. The CDR3 sequence is 14 residues long. For the CDR3, the DNA is TGCGCCAGCAGCCAAGTCTACAACACCGGGGAGCTGTTTTTT. Its protein is CASSQVYNTGELFF.

This clonotype was counted ten times or more. V gene TRBV11-3 combines with J gene TRBJ2-3; 8 nucleotides agree with TRBD2. Germline V gene lookup returns CDR1 SGHNT and CDR2 YENEEA. The CDR3 contains 15 residues. After removal of 4 bases from V and 6 bases from J, the junction contained 9 bases not matched to a gene. The CDR3: CASSSGLAWGDTQYF. CDR3 sequence (DNA): TGTGCCAGCAGCTCCGGACTAGCTTGGGGGGATACGCAGTATTTT.